A selection of T cell receptor beta chains follows, all from one sample in a study of T cell repertoires in cytomegalovirus infection. The antigens for these receptors are not known. TCRdb reprocessed the reads with MiXCR, giving one entry per CDR3 protein. The sample lists roughly 800,000 distinct CDR3 sequences, roughly 29% occurring once. The sample consisted of cultured CD8+ T cells from PBMCs, taken from culture after CMV antigen stimulation. The receptors stem from a human donor in good health (CMV status not recorded). Some clones in this sample may be carry-over from other donors' samples. Both conserved end residues are part of each CDR3. The D gene is left open where the match is weak. Clone size is not always given. Where it is, it says once, few, many or a class for expanded clones.

clone_size d_call j_call v_call cdr3_nt cdr3_aa
- - TRBJ1-6 TRBV6-5 TGTGCCAGCAGTTCCCAGGACAGCCTAAATTCACCCCTCCACTTT CASSSQDSLNSPLHF
few - TRBJ1-4 TRBV6-5 TGTGCCAGCAGTTTAGGACGCTACTCTCTCGATGAAAAACTGTTTTTT CASSLGRYSLDEKLFF
few - TRBJ1-5 TRBV19 TGTGCCAGTAGTATGGAGGATCTCAAAGGGCAGCCCCAGCATTTT CASSMEDLKGQPQHF
few TRBD1 TRBJ2-7 TRBV27 TGTGCCAGCAGTGAGGGACAGGGGGGCTACGAGCAGTACTTC CASSEGQGGYEQYF
- - TRBJ2-1 TRBV9 TGTGCCAGCAGCGTAGACCAAGTAGGGATCTACAATGAGCAGTTCTTC CASSVDQVGIYNEQFF
- - TRBJ1-1 TRBV27 TGTGCCAGCGCGAAGAGCCCTCTCACTGAAGCTTTCTTT CASAKSPLTEAFF
- - TRBJ1-1 TRBV27 TGTGCCAGCAGTACGAACACTAACACTGAAGCTTTCTTT CASSTNTNTEAFF
few - TRBJ2-7 TRBV4-1 TGCGCCAGCAGCCACGTTGGCGACTACGAGCAGTACTTC CASSHVGDYEQYF
- - TRBJ1-6 TRBV7-9 TGTGCCAGCAGCTTACCTCCGGGACAAAATAATTCACCCCTCCACTTT CASSLPPGQNNSPLHF
few TRBD1 TRBJ2-5 TRBV6-5 TGTGCCAGCAGTTACCCCCCCGGACAGGCCCGTAGGACCCAGTACTTC CASSYPPGQARRTQYF
many - TRBJ2-7 TRBV7-2 TGTGCCAGCAGCTTAGGAGCCAGTAACTACGAGCAGTACTTC CASSLGASNYEQYF
- TRBD1 TRBJ2-1 TRBV10-3 TGTGCCATCAGTGAGTCGGACAGGGTCGATGAGCAGTTCTTC CAISESDRVDEQFF
few TRBD1 TRBJ2-1 TRBV7-6 TGTGCTAGCAGCTTCAGACAGGGGGGCCATGAGCAGTTCTTC CASSFRQGGHEQFF
- - TRBJ2-5 TRBV6-5 TGTGCCAGCAGTCCCCACACCTATAAGACCCAGTACTTC CASSPHTYKTQYF
- - TRBJ2-2 TRBV14 TGTGCCAGCAGCCTCTCCCTGGGCTTCACCGGGGAGCTGTTTTTT CASSLSLGFTGELFF
few - TRBJ2-7 TRBV5-1 TGCGCCAGTTCCGGGTCAGGGTCCTACGAGCAGTACTTC CASSGSGSYEQYF
- - TRBJ1-6 TRBV6-1 TGTGCCAGCAGGGAACCGGGAACCTCCTATAATTCACCCCTCCACTTT CASREPGTSYNSPLHF
few - TRBJ2-1 TRBV7-4 TGTGCCAGCAGCTTAGGGCGCAGGGGGCAGTTCTTC CASSLGRRGQFF
few - TRBJ2-1 TRBV27 TGTGCCAGCAGTCTCCGTGACACCTACAATGAGCAGTTCTTC CASSLRDTYNEQFF
- TRBD2 TRBJ2-4 TRBV4-1 TGCGCCAGCAGCCAAGAACTAGCGGGGAGAAACATTCAGTACTTC CASSQELAGRNIQYF
once TRBD1 TRBJ1-3 TRBV10-3 TGTGCCATCAGTGGAGGGGGACAGGGGTATGGAAACACCATATATTTT CAISGGGQGYGNTIYF
- - TRBJ1-2 TRBV7-9 TGTGCCAGCAGCTTAGTCCTGGGGCAGCTGGGCTACACCTTC CASSLVLGQLGYTF
many - TRBJ1-1 TRBV27 TGTGCCAGCAGTTCCCTTGGGGAGAACACTGAAGCTTTCTTT CASSSLGENTEAFF
few - TRBJ2-2 TRBV5-5 TGTGCCAGCAGCCCGCCTACGGGGAACACCGGGGAGCTGTTTTTT CASSPPTGNTGELFF
- TRBD1 TRBJ1-1 TRBV9 TGTGCCAGCAGCGCTGGACAGGGCGAGGCTGAAGCTTTCTTT CASSAGQGEAEAFF
few - TRBJ1-4 TRBV6-8 TGTGCCAGCAGTTACTCGATACAGAATGAAAAACTGTTTTTT CASSYSIQNEKLFF
few - TRBJ1-2 TRBV15 TGTGCCACCAGCCGGGGGGCAGGAGGCTATGGCTACACCTTC CATSRGAGGYGYTF
many TRBD1 TRBJ2-1 TRBV7-8 TGTGCCAGCAGCCCCCGGACAGGGACCTACAATGAGCAGTTCTTC CASSPRTGTYNEQFF
few - TRBJ2-7 TRBV7-9 TGTGCCAGCAGCTTGGCCCGGACCGAGCAGTACTTC CASSLARTEQYF
- - TRBJ2-1 TRBV15 TGTGCCACCAGCGGAGACCTTACGCGTCACAATGAGCAGTTCTTC CATSGDLTRHNEQFF
- - TRBJ2-1 TRBV2 TGTGCCAGCAATTTAGGAGTCACGGGCGGACCGCCTAGCTCCTACAATGAGCAGTTCTTC CASNLGVTGGPPSSYNEQFF
few TRBD1 TRBJ2-2 TRBV7-6 TGTGCCAGCCGTCACGACAGGGGTAACACCGGGGAGCTGTTTTTT CASRHDRGNTGELFF
- - TRBJ2-3 TRBV19 TGTGCCACGGGCGCCGGAGATACGCAGTATTTT CATGAGDTQYF
- - TRBJ1-5 TRBV28 TGTGCCAGCAGACAAGGGGGGGTTGGGTCAGGGGTTCAGCCCCAGCATTTT CASRQGGVGSGVQPQHF
- TRBD1 TRBJ1-2 TRBV2 TGTGCCAGCAGCATGCAGGGGGCCCAAAACTATGGCTACACCTTC CASSMQGAQNYGYTF
few - TRBJ1-4 TRBV12-3/TRBV12-4 TGTGCCAACAGTTGGGACGGAACTAATGAAAAACTGTTTTTT CANSWDGTNEKLFF
few - TRBJ1-2 TRBV6-2/TRBV6-3 TGTGCCAGCAGTTACTCCACCGGATTTAACTATGGCTACACCTTC CASSYSTGFNYGYTF
- - TRBJ1-5 TRBV24-1 TGTGCCACCAGTGACCGGGAAGGCCAGCCCCAGCATTTT CATSDREGQPQHF
many TRBD2 TRBJ2-2 TRBV7-2 TGTGCCAGCAGCCCTGGGACTAGCGGTACCGGGGAGCTGTTTTTT CASSPGTSGTGELFF
- TRBD2 TRBJ2-1 TRBV6-2/TRBV6-3 TGTGCCAGCAAAAGACTAGCGGGTGCCTCCTACAATGAGCAGTTCTTC CASKRLAGASYNEQFF
- TRBD2 TRBJ2-1 TRBV4-2 TGTGCCAGCAGCCAAGAGGCAGTCGGGGGGTTCGACAATGAGCAGTTCTTC CASSQEAVGGFDNEQFF